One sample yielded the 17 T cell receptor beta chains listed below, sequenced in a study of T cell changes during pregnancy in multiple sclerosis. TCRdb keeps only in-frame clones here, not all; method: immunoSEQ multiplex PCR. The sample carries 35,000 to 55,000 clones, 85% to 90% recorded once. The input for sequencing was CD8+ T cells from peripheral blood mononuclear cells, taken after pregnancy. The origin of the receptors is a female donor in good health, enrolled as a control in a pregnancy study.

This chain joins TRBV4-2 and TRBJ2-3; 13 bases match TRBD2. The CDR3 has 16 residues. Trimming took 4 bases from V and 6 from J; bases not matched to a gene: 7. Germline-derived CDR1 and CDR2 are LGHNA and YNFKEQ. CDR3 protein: CASSPRTSGGRDTQYF. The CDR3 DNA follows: TGTGCCAGCAGCCCCCGGACTAGCGGGGGTAGGGATACGCAGTATTTT.

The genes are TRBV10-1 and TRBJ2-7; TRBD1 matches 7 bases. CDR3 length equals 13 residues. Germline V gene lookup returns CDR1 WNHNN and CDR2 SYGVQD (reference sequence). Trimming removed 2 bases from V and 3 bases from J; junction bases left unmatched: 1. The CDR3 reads CASSENRGYEQYF. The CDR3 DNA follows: TGCGCCAGCAGTGAGAACAGGGGCTACGAGCAGTACTTC.

Here the CDR3 reads CASSSSGGNYGYTF. Here the CDR3 DNA reads TGTGCCAGCAGCTCGAGCGGGGGGAACTATGGCTACACCTTC. The gene calls are TRBV7-9 and TRBJ1-2; TRBD1 might be the D (5 bases). This CDR3 is 14 amino acids long. The germline gives CDR1 SEHNR, CDR2 FQNEAQ (reference sequence). The V end lost 4 bases, the J end lost 2 bases, and 11 bases lay between the germline ends.

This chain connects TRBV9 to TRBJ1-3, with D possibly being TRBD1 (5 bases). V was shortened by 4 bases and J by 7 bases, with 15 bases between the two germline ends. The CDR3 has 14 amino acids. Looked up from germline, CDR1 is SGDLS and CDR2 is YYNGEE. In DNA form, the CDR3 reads TGTGCCAGCAGCCCACCGAACAGGAAGAACACCATATATTTT. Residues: CASSPPNRKNTIYF.

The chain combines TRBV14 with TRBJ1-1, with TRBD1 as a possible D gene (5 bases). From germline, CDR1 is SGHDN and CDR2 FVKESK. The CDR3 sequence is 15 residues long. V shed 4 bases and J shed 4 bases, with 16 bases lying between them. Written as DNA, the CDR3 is TGTGCCAGCAGCCCCCGGGGGTGGCAGGCCACTGAAGCTTTCTTT. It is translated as CASSPRGWQATEAFF.

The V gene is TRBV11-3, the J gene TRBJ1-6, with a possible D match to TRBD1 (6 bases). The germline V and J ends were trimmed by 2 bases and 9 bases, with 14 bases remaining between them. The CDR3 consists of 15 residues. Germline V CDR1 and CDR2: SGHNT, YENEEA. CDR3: CASSLPDSLTSPLHF. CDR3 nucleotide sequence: TGTGCCAGCAGCTTACCGGACAGTTTGACTTCACCCCTCCACTTT.

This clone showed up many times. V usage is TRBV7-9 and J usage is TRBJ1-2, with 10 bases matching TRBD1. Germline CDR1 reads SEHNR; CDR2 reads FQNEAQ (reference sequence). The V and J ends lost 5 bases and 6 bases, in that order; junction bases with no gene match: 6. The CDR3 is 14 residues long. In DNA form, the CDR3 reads TGTGCCAGCAGCCCGACAGGGGGCCGGGATGGCTACACCTTC. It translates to CASSPTGGRDGYTF.

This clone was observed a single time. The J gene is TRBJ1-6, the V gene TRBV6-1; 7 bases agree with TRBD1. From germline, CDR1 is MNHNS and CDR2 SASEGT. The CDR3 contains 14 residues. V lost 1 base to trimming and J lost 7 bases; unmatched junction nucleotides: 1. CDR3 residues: CASSEGQGNSPLHF. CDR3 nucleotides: TGTGCCAGCAGTGAAGGACAGGGAAATTCACCCCTCCACTTT.

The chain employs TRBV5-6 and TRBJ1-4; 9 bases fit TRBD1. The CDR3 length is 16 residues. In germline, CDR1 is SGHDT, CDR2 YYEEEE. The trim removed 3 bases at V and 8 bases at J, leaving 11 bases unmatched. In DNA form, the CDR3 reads TGTGCCAGCAGCTGGGGAATGACAGGGGGTCTGGAAAAACTGTTTTTT. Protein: CASSWGMTGGLEKLFF.

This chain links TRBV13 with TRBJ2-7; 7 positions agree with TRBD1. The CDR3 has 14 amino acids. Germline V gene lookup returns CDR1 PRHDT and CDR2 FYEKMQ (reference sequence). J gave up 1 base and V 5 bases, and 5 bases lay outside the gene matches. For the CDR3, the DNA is TGTGCCAGCAGCGTCCGGGACAGATCCTACGAGCAGTACTTC. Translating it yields CASSVRDRSYEQYF.

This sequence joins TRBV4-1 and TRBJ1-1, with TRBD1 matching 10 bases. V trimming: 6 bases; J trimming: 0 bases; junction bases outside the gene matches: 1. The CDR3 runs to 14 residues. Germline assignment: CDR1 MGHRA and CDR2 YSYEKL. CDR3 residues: CASRGQGMNTEAFF. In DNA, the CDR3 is TGCGCCAGCAGGGGACAGGGGATGAACACTGAAGCTTTCTTT.

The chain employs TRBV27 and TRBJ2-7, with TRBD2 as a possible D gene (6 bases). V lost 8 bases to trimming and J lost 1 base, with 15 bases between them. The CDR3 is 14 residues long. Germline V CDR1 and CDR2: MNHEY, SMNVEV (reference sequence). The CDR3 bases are TGTGCCAGCTCCCGGGCGGGGTATTCCTACGAGCAGTACTTC. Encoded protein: CASSRAGYSYEQYF.

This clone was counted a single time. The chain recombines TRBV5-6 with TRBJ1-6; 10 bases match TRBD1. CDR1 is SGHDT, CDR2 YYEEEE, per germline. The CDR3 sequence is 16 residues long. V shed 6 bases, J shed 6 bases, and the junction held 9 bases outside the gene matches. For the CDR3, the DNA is TGTGCCAGCACCCTTGGGGACAGGGGCTTTAATTCACCCCTCCACTTT. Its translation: CASTLGDRGFNSPLHF. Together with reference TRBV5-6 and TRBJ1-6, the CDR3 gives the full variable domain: DAGVTQSPTHLIKTRGQQVTLRCSPKSGHDTVSWYQQALGQGPQFIFQYYEEEERQRGNFPDRFSGHQFPNYSSELNVNALLLGDSALYLCASTLGDRGFNSPLHFGNGTRLTVT.

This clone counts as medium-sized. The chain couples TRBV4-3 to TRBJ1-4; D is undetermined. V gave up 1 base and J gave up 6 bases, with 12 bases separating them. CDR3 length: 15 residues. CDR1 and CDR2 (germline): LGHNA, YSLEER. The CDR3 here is CASSQAGMPHEKLFF. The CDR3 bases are TGCGCCAGCAGCCAAGCCGGGATGCCGCATGAAAAACTGTTTTTT.

The CDR3 spells CAWSVGGLGETQYF. As DNA, the CDR3 is TGTGCCTGGAGTGTTGGGGGGTTGGGAGAGACCCAGTACTTC. The rearrangement joins TRBV30 to TRBJ2-5; a weak D match, TRBD2 (6 bases). This CDR3 comprises 14 residues. Trimming left V 0 bases short and J 4 bases short, with 12 bases between. CDR1 and CDR2 (germline): GTSNPN, SVGIG (reference sequence).

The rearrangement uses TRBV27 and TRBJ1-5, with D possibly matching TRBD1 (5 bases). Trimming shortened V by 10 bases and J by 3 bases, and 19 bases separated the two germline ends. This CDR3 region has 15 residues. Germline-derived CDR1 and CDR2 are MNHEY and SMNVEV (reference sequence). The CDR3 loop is CAIGYNGRDNQPQHF. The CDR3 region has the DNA TGTGCCATCGGATATAATGGCAGGGACAATCAGCCCCAGCATTTT.

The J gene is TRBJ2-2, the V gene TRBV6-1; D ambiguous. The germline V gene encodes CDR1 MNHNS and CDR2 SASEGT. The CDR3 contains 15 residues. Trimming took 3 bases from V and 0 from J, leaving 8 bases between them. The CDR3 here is CASSDPYTNTGELFF. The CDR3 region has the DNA TGTGCCAGCAGTGACCCCTATACGAACACCGGGGAGCTGTTTTTT.